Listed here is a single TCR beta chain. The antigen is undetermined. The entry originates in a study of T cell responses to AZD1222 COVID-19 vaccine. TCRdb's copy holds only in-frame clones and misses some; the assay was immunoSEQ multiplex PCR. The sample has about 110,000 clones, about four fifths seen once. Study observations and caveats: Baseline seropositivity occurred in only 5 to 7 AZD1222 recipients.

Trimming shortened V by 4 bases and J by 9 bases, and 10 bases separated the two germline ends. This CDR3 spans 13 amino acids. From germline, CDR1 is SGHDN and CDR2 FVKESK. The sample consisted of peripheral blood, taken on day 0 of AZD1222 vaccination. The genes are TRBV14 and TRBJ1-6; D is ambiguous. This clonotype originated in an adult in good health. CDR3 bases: TGTGCCAGCAGCCTAAGGGTTATTTCACCCCTCCACTTT. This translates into CASSLRVISPLHF.